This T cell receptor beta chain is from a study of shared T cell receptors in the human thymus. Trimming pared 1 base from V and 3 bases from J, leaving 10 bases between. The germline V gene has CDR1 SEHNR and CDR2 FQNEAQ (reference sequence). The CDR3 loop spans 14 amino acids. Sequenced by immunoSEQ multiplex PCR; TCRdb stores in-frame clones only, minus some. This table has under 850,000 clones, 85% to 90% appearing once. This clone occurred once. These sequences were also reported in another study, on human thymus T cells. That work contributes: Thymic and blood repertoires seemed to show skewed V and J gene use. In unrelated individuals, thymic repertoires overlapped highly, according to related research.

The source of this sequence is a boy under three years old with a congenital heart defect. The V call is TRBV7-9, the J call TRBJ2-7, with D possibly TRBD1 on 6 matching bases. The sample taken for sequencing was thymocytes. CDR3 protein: CASSLEDRDYEQYF. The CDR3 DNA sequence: TGTGCCAGCAGCTTAGAGGACAGAGACTACGAGCAGTACTTC.